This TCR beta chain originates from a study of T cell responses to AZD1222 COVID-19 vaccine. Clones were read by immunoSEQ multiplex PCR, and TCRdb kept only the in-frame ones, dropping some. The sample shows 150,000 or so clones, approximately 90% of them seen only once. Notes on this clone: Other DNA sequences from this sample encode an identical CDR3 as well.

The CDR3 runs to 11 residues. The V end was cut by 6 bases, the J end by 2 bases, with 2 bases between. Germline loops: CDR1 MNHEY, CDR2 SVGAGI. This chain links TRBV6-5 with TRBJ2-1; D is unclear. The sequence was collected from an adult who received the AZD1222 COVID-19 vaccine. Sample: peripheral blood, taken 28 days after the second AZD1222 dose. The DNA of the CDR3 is TGTGCCAGCAGGGCCTACAATGAGCAGTTCTTC. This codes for CASRAYNEQFF.